This T cell receptor (beta chain) stems from a study of T cell responses to AZD1222 COVID-19 vaccine. This CDR3 region has 14 residues. V was cut by 6 bases and J by 0 bases, with 12 bases left in between. Germline lookup yields CDR1 SGHRS and CDR2 YFSETQ. Data came from immunoSEQ multiplex PCR; TCRdb stores just in-frame clones and leaves some out. This table holds some 130,000 clones, more than 85% found once. Worth noting for this clone: Antigen: not known.

Broader study findings: Spike was spanned by vaccine-associated CD4 TCRs, which were dominant at 160-218 and 743-854. At study baseline, merely roughly 6 AZD1222 recipients were seropositive. Rises in breadth and depth of Spike-specific TCRs came after two AZD1222 doses. Nearly half of spike-specific TCRs reportedly go after variant regions that carry no mutations.

This sequence was found in an adult in good health. The chain has TRBV5-1 and TRBJ1-1, with D uncertain. Sequencing was performed on peripheral blood, taken on day 0 of AZD1222 vaccination. The CDR3 region is CASTPGLLNTEAFF. CDR3 bases: TGCGCCAGCACTCCCGGGCTATTGAACACTGAAGCTTTCTTT.